Sequencing of this T cell receptor beta chain was carried out in a study of T cell responses to AZD1222 COVID-19 vaccine. Regarding the study as a whole: Nearly half of the spike-specific TCRs reportedly recognize variant regions that carry no mutations. At 160-218 and 743-854, vaccine-associated CD4 TCRs were dominant, and they spanned spike.

This CDR3 has 14 residues. Germline V gives CDR1 SGHTA, CDR2 FQGTGA. J gave up 3 bases and V 2 bases, and 2 bases lay outside the gene matches. As to this clone: Its matching antigen is unknown.

TCRdb's copy holds only in-frame clones and misses some; the assay was immunoSEQ multiplex PCR. In the table there are 150,000 to 250,000 clones, about nine tenths of which are singletons. The chain links TRBV7-3 to TRBJ2-3; 7 nucleotides align to TRBD2. The sample consisted of peripheral blood, taken 28 days after the second AZD1222 dose. This receptor was identified in an adult who received the AZD1222 COVID-19 vaccine. For the CDR3, the DNA is TGTGCCAGCAGCTTAGCGGGAGTGACAGATACGCAGTATTTT. It translates to CASSLAGVTDTQYF. Using reference TRBV7-3 and TRBJ2-3 for the parts outside the CDR3, the full variable domain is GAGVSQTPSNKVTEKGKYVELRCDPISGHTALYWYRQSLGQGPEFLIYFQGTGAADDSGLPNDRFFAVRPEGSVSTLKIQRTERGDSAVYLCASSLAGVTDTQYFGPGTRLTVL.